These 3 T cell receptor beta chains share one sample of origin, sequenced in a study of CD8+ T cells in alopecia areata. cDNA reverse transcribed from extracted RNA served as the sequencing template. Here immunoSEQ multiplex PCR was the method, and the copy in TCRdb shows in-frame clones only, minus some. The sample has a few hundred thousand clones, around 67% seen once. The sample in question was CD4+ T cells sorted from blood, obtained at week 0. The receptor source for this set is a human donor with alopecia areata.

V and J are TRBV29-1 and TRBJ1-3, with D hard to call. This CDR3 is built from 12 residues. Trimming left V 7 bases short and J 0 bases short, with 7 bases between. Looked up from germline, CDR1 is SQVTM and CDR2 is ANQGSEA. CDR3 coding DNA: TGCAGCGCCGACAACTCTGGAAACACCATATATTTT. It specifies CSADNSGNTIYF. Looking up the rest from reference TRBV29-1 and TRBJ1-3 gives the full variable domain: SAVISQKPSRDICQRGTSLTIQCQVDSQVTMMFWYRQQPGQSLTLIATANQGSEATYESGFVIDKFPISRPNLTFSTLTVSNMSPEDSSIYLCSADNSGNTIYFGEGSWLTVV.

The chain recombines TRBV29-1 with TRBJ1-4, with D unresolved. Trimming shortened V by 6 bases and J by 4 bases, and 12 bases separated the two germline ends. CDR3 length: 13 residues. CDR1 is SQVTM, CDR2 ANQGSEA, per germline. In nucleotides, the CDR3 is TGCAGCGTCGCGTCCCGACTTAATGAAAAACTGTTTTTT. This encodes CSVASRLNEKLFF.

This chain uses TRBV6-5 with TRBJ1-5; 7 positions match TRBD1. The CDR3 is 15 amino acids. The J segment lost 5 bases and the V segment lost 4 bases, leaving 8 bases of the junction unmatched. The germline V gene encodes CDR1 MNHEY and CDR2 SVGAGI. As DNA, the CDR3 is TGTGCCAGCAGTTTGACAGGGAGAAGGGATCAGCCCCAGCATTTT. It specifies CASSLTGRRDQPQHF.